The rows below give T cell receptor beta chains drawn from one sample of a study of cytotoxic CD8 clonotypes in ibrutinib-treated CLL. The protocol was immunoSEQ multiplex PCR, while the TCRdb copy is restricted to in-frame clones and leaves out a portion. The sample holds some 130,000 clones, roughly 80% seen once. Sequenced here: PBMCs, sampled after 24 months of ibrutinib treatment. The source is a human donor with chronic lymphocytic leukemia. Both conserved end residues are part of each CDR3. The size field is filled for only some rows; it gives once, few, many or a size class.

j_gene: TRBJ1-2
abundance: .
v_gene: TRBV14
CDR3aa: CASSQDVWPGVGYTF

j_gene: TRBJ1-1
abundance: .
v_gene: TRBV7-2
CDR3aa: CASSPSMWVGEAFF

j_gene: TRBJ2-5
abundance: .
v_gene: TRBV19
CDR3aa: CASGGLETQYF

j_gene: TRBJ1-2
abundance: .
v_gene: TRBV30
CDR3aa: CAWRGVRGYGYTF

j_gene: TRBJ2-7
abundance: .
v_gene: TRBV5-1
CDR3aa: CASSRVGYEQYF

j_gene: TRBJ2-2
abundance: few
v_gene: TRBV18
CDR3aa: CASSPDTGELFF

j_gene: TRBJ1-2
abundance: once
v_gene: TRBV19
CDR3aa: CASSLDTRGNYGYTF

j_gene: TRBJ2-4
abundance: .
v_gene: TRBV4-2
CDR3aa: CASSLWAKNIQYF

j_gene: TRBJ2-3
abundance: .
v_gene: TRBV7-9
CDR3aa: CASSLGDQITDTQYF

j_gene: TRBJ2-3
abundance: few
v_gene: TRBV4-2
CDR3aa: CASSSTGGLVDTQYF

j_gene: TRBJ1-2
abundance: few
v_gene: TRBV7-2
CDR3aa: CASSGNRGPAGYTF

j_gene: TRBJ2-1
abundance: .
v_gene: TRBV7-2
CDR3aa: CASSAPGFNEQFF

j_gene: TRBJ1-6
abundance: .
v_gene: TRBV2
CDR3aa: CASSVRTTGFGSPLHF

j_gene: TRBJ1-2
abundance: .
v_gene: TRBV28
CDR3aa: CASTTPGQGYLRGYTF

j_gene: TRBJ1-1
abundance: .
v_gene: TRBV6-5
CDR3aa: CASSYRRTSNTEAFF

j_gene: TRBJ1-5
abundance: few
v_gene: TRBV6-1
CDR3aa: CASSEASSNQPQHF

j_gene: TRBJ2-1
abundance: .
v_gene: TRBV12-5
CDR3aa: CASGTGLAADEQFF

j_gene: TRBJ2-2
abundance: .
v_gene: TRBV7-2
CDR3aa: CASKLSLAKATGELFF

j_gene: TRBJ1-4
abundance: .
v_gene: TRBV7-9
CDR3aa: CASSRSPGRMNEKLFF

j_gene: TRBJ2-7
abundance: .
v_gene: TRBV15
CDR3aa: CATQTSGGYEQYF

j_gene: TRBJ1-1
abundance: .
v_gene: TRBV28
CDR3aa: CASTRPGTMNTEAFF

j_gene: TRBJ2-3
abundance: .
v_gene: TRBV6-6
CDR3aa: CASSYSRGALDTQYF

j_gene: TRBJ1-3
abundance: .
v_gene: TRBV30
CDR3aa: CAWDRGNSRNTIYF

j_gene: TRBJ2-2
abundance: .
v_gene: TRBV18
CDR3aa: CASSGQGTYTGELFF

j_gene: TRBJ2-7
abundance: .
v_gene: TRBV2
CDR3aa: CASTPLGGYEQYF

j_gene: TRBJ2-1
abundance: .
v_gene: TRBV13
CDR3aa: CASSLPPGGEFF

j_gene: TRBJ2-1
abundance: .
v_gene: TRBV5-1
CDR3aa: CASSSLAGGRGNEQFF

j_gene: TRBJ2-3
abundance: .
v_gene: TRBV19
CDR3aa: CASSILSEDTQYF

j_gene: TRBJ1-4
abundance: .
v_gene: TRBV12-5
CDR3aa: CASGGTAINEKLFF

j_gene: TRBJ1-2
abundance: .
v_gene: TRBV4-2
CDR3aa: CASSQGWGFYGYTF

j_gene: TRBJ2-2
abundance: .
v_gene: TRBV18
CDR3aa: CASSPPVSGRELAGELFF

j_gene: TRBJ2-7
abundance: .
v_gene: TRBV6-1
CDR3aa: CATDRDRGTYEQYF

j_gene: TRBJ2-3
abundance: once
v_gene: TRBV6-5
CDR3aa: CASSYLRVADTQYF

j_gene: TRBJ2-3
abundance: .
v_gene: TRBV7-2
CDR3aa: CASSENSVGTDTQYF

j_gene: TRBJ2-7
abundance: .
v_gene: TRBV19
CDR3aa: CASGPGGSYEQYF

j_gene: TRBJ1-1
abundance: .
v_gene: TRBV6-6
CDR3aa: CAGSTGTYTEAFF

j_gene: TRBJ2-7
abundance: .
v_gene: TRBV6-5
CDR3aa: CASSSLGGEQYF

j_gene: TRBJ2-2
abundance: .
v_gene: TRBV11-3
CDR3aa: CASSLGGSANTGELFF

j_gene: TRBJ1-6
abundance: .
v_gene: TRBV5-1
CDR3aa: CASSLAGGGVNSPLHF

j_gene: TRBJ1-4
abundance: .
v_gene: TRBV10-3
CDR3aa: CAISESPRGAGEKLFF

j_gene: TRBJ1-6
abundance: .
v_gene: TRBV5-1
CDR3aa: CASSLEGLNSPLHF

j_gene: TRBJ2-7
abundance: .
v_gene: TRBV5-6
CDR3aa: CASSWTGNEQYF

j_gene: TRBJ2-2
abundance: .
v_gene: TRBV6-1
CDR3aa: CASSDRGHSTGELFF

j_gene: TRBJ2-2
abundance: .
v_gene: TRBV7-6
CDR3aa: CASSLVGENGELFF

j_gene: TRBJ1-1
abundance: .
v_gene: TRBV6-4
CDR3aa: CASSARDDTEAFF

j_gene: TRBJ2-5
abundance: .
v_gene: TRBV7-2
CDR3aa: CASSVLYQETQYF

j_gene: TRBJ1-5
abundance: .
v_gene: TRBV10-2
CDR3aa: CASSRQLNQPQHF

j_gene: TRBJ2-7
abundance: .
v_gene: TRBV25-1
CDR3aa: CASGDIYEQYF

j_gene: TRBJ2-2
abundance: .
v_gene: TRBV10-3
CDR3aa: CAISEGQLNTGELFF

j_gene: TRBJ2-5
abundance: .
v_gene: TRBV5-1
CDR3aa: CASSHVTARDHQETQYF

j_gene: TRBJ1-4
abundance: .
v_gene: TRBV6-5
CDR3aa: CASSKLQGWDEKLFF

j_gene: TRBJ1-2
abundance: .
v_gene: TRBV15
CDR3aa: CATSRDRVYGYTF

j_gene: TRBJ1-3
abundance: .
v_gene: TRBV27
CDR3aa: CASAVGSGNTIYF

j_gene: TRBJ1-5
abundance: .
v_gene: TRBV10-3
CDR3aa: CAISESGRISNQPQHF

j_gene: TRBJ1-2
abundance: .
v_gene: TRBV28
CDR3aa: CASSLSSTGGLGGYTF